This T cell receptor (beta chain) emerged from a study of blood T cells in healthy people across ages. The V end was cut by 4 bases, the J end by 4 bases, with 10 bases between. CDR1 is SQVTM and CDR2 is ANQGSEA in the germline V gene. The CDR3 has 12 residues. A second about 7 to 11 cycle PCR used barcoded and J-beta primers. TCRdb recomputed calls from the 5' RACE reads with MiXCR, one row per CDR3 protein. The table has hundreds of thousands of distinct CDR3 sequences, around half seen once. The clonotype was recovered from a man of 80 years or more in good health. The rearrangement joins TRBV29-1 to TRBJ1-2; D perhaps matches TRBD1 (5 bases). Sequencing was carried out using blood. The CDR3 reads CSVGQNSYGYTF. Written as DNA, the CDR3 is TGCAGCGTTGGACAGAATAGCTATGGCTACACCTTC.